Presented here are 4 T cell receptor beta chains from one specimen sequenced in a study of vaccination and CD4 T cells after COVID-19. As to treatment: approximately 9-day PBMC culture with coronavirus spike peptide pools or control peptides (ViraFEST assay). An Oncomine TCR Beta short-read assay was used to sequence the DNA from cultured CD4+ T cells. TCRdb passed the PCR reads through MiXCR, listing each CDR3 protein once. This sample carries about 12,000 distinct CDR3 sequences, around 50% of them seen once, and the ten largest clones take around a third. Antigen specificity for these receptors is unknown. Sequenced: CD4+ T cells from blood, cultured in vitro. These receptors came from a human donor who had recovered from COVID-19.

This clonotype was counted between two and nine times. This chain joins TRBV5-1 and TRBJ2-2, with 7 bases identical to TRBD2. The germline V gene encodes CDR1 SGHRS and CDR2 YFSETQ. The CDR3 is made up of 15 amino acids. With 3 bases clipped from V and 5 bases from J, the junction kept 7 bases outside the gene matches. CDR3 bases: TGCGCCAGCAGCTGGACCACCGGGGGGACCGGGGAGCTGTTTTTT. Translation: CASSWTTGGTGELFF.

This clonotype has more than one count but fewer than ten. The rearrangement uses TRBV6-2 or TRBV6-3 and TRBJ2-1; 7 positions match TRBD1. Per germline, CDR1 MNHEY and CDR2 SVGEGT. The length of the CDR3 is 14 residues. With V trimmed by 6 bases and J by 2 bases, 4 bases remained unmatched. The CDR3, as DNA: TGTGCCAGCAGCCCGGGACAGACCTACAATGAGCAGTTCTTC. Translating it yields CASSPGQTYNEQFF.

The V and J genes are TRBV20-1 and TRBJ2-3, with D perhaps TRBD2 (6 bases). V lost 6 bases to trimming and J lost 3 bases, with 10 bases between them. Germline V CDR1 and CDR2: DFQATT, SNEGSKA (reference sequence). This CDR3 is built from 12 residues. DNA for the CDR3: TGCAGTGCCGCACTAGCAACAGATACGCAGTATTTT. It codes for CSAALATDTQYF.

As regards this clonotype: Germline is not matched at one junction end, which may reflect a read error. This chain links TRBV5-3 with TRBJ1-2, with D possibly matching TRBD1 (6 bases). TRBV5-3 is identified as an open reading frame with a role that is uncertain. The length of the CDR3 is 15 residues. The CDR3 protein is CASSLGGSSNYGYTF. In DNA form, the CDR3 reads TGTGCCAGCAGCTTGGGGGGCAGTTCTAACTATGGCTACACCTTC.